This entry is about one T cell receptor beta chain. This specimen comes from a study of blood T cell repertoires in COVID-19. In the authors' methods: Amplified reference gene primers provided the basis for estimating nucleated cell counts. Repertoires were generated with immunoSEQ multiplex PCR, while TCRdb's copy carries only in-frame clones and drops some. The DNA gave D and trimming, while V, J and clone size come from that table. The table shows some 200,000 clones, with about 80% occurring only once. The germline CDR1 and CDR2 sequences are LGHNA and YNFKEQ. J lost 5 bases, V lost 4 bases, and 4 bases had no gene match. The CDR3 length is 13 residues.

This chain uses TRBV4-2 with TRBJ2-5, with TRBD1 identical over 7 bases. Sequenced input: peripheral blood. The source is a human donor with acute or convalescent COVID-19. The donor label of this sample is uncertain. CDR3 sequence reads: CASSPQQGETQYF. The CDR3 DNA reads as TGTGCCAGCAGCCCCCAACAGGGGGAGACCCAGTACTTC.